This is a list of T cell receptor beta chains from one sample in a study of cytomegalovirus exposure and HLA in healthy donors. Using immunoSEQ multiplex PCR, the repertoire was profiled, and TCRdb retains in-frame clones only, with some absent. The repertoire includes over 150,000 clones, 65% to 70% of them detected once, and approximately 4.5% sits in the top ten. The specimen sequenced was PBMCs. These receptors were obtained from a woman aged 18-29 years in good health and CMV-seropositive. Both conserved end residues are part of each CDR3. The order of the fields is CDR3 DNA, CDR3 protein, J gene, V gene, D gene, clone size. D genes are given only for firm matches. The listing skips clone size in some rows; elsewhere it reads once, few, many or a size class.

TGCGCCAGCAGTCAATCTGTCAGCCTGACAAACTACGAGCAGTACTTC CASSQSVSLTNYEQYF TRBJ2-7 TRBV23-1 - -
TGTGCCAGCAGCCAGCTCCCGGGACTAGCGGGAGATCGAGAGACCCAGTACTTC CASSQLPGLAGDRETQYF TRBJ2-5 TRBV14 TRBD2 -
TGCAGCGTTGGCGGGCTAGAGGGTTCCTACGAGCAGTACTTC CSVGGLEGSYEQYF TRBJ2-7 TRBV29-1 - -
TGTGCCAGCAGCTTAGGCAGCGGGAGCTCCTACAATGAGCAGTTCTTC CASSLGSGSSYNEQFF TRBJ2-1 TRBV13 TRBD2 few
TGTGCCAGCAGTTCAGGGACTAGCGGGAACGAGCAGTACTTC CASSSGTSGNEQYF TRBJ2-7 TRBV7-8 TRBD2 -
TGTGCCTGGAGTTCGTTTAGCGGGTACAATGAGCAGTTCTTC CAWSSFSGYNEQFF TRBJ2-1 TRBV30 TRBD2 -
TGCGCCAGCAGCCCCCTAGCGGTCTCCTACAATGAGCAGTTCTTC CASSPLAVSYNEQFF TRBJ2-1 TRBV5-1 TRBD2 once
TGTGCCAGCACCCCGAACCGACAGAACACTGAAGCTTTCTTT CASTPNRQNTEAFF TRBJ1-1 TRBV2 - many
TGTGCCAGCAGTTCCCGGGACAGCCCCCAAGAGACCCAGTACTTC CASSSRDSPQETQYF TRBJ2-5 TRBV27 TRBD1 -
TGCGCCAGCAGCCTCTGGGGGGGCGAGGGAAATGAGCAGTTCTTC CASSLWGGEGNEQFF TRBJ2-1 TRBV5-1 - -
TGTGCCAGCAGCCCCTGGACTAGCCGCGATACGCAGTATTTT CASSPWTSRDTQYF TRBJ2-3 TRBV7-2 TRBD2 -
TGTGCCAGCAGCCCGTATGCTAACTATGGCTACACCTTC CASSPYANYGYTF TRBJ1-2 TRBV27 - -
TGTGCCAGCAGCTTTACGGGACAGGGCTTTAAGGAGCAGTACTTC CASSFTGQGFKEQYF TRBJ2-7 TRBV5-6 TRBD1 -
TGTGCCAGCCCCGTGGTGGTAGCGGGAGGGGAGCAGTTCTTC CASPVVVAGGEQFF TRBJ2-1 TRBV2 TRBD2 -
TGTGCCAGCAGCAGGGACAACCTGAACACTGAAGCTTTCTTT CASSRDNLNTEAFF TRBJ1-1 TRBV6-1 - -
TGTGCCAGCAGTCTTGACGGGGCAGATACGCAGTATTTT CASSLDGADTQYF TRBJ2-3 TRBV9 - -
TGTGCCAGCAGTGGGAGGACAGGGGCCAGCTCTGGGGCCAACGTCCTGACTTTC CASSGRTGASSGANVLTF TRBJ2-6 TRBV2 TRBD1 -
TGTGCCAGCAGCCCAGCGGGGAGCTCCTACAATGAGCAGTTCTTC CASSPAGSSYNEQFF TRBJ2-1 TRBV7-9 TRBD2 few
TGCGCCAGCAGCCTCCTCGCCCTATGGCGGCTAGCGGGGGGTTTTTACAATGAGCAGTTCTTC CASSLLALWRLAGGFYNEQFF TRBJ2-1 TRBV4-1 TRBD2 -
TGCAGCGTAACCCCGGGACAGGGCTCTAACTATGGCTACACCTTC CSVTPGQGSNYGYTF TRBJ1-2 TRBV29-1 TRBD1 -
TGTGCCAGCAGTTTAATCAGGGGCCCACTTTCCTACGAGCAGTACTTC CASSLIRGPLSYEQYF TRBJ2-7 TRBV28 - -
TGTGCCAGCACCGGGGTGGGAAACACCATATATTTT CASTGVGNTIYF TRBJ1-3 TRBV6-6 - -
TGTGCCAGCAGCAAAAGCCACACAGATACGCAGTATTTT CASSKSHTDTQYF TRBJ2-3 TRBV21-1 - -